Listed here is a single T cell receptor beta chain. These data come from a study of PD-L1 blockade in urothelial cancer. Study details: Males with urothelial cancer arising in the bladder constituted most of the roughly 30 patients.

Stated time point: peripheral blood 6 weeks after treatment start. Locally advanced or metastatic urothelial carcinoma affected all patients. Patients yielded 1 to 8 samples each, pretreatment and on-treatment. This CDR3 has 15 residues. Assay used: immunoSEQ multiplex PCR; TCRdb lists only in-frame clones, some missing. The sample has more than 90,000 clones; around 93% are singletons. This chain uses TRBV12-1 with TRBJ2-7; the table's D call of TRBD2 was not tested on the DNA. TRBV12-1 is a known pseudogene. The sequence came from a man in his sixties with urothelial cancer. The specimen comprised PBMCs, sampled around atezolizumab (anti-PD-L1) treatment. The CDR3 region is CASSFPGLQDYEQYF. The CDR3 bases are TGTGCCAGCAGCTTCCCGGGACTCCAAGATTACGAGCAGTACTTC.